This entry describes one T cell receptor (beta chain). Its antigen is undetermined. As defined, naive CD8 cells were CD45RO-negative and positively selected for CCR7, with terminally differentiated effector memory CD45RA+ cells excluded. This entry comes from a study of shared clonotypes between healthy human individuals. Whole-study context: Used for every donor were three CD4 naive, three CD4 memory, two CD8 naive and one CD8 memory plate. Findings and caveats of the study: Some clonotypes were shared by all four sorted-subset donors, while others were not shared. The non-shared ones had lower generation probabilities than the shared ones.

The CDR3 spans 13 residues. Germline V CDR1 and CDR2: MGHRA, YSYEKL. V was cut by 4 bases and J by 7 bases, with 11 bases left in between. Deep-level running was used for the assay. The DNA input per sorted-subset replicate PCR was 200 ng, corresponding to 25,000 to 35,000 T cell genomes. Produced via immunoSEQ multiplex PCR; TCRdb's table is partial and in-frame only. The sample has about 2 million clones; about 95% are singletons. This receptor was obtained from a man aged 18 to 30 in good health. Specimen: naive CD8+ T cells sorted from blood. The chain has TRBV4-1 and TRBJ2-1; the D is unclear. The chain's CDR3 is CASSLFVGNEQFF. In DNA, the CDR3 is TGCGCCAGCAGCCTCTTCGTGGGGAATGAGCAGTTCTTC.